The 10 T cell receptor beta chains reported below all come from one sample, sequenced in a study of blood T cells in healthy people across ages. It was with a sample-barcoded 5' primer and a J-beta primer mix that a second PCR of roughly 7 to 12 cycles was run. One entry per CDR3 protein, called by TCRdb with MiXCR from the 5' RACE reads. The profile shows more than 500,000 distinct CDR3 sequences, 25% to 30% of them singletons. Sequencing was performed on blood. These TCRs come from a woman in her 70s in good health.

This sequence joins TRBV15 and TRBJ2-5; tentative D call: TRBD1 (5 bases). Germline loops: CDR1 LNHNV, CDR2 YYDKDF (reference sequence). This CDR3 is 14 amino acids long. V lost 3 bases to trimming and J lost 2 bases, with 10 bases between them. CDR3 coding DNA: TGTGCCACCAGCAGGACAGCGCTACAAGAGACCCAGTACTTC. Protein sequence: CATSRTALQETQYF.

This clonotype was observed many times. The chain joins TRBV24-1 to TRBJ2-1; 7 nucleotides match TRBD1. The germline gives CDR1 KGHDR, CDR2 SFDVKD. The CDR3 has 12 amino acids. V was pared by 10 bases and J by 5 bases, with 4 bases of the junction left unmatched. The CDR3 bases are TGTGCCACTTCGACAGGGCACAATGAGCAGTTCTTC. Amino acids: CATSTGHNEQFF.

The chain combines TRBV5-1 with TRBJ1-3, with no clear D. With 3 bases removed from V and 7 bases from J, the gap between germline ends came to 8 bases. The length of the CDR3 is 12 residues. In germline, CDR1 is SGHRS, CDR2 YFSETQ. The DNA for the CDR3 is TGCGCCAGCAGCTCCGAGAGGAACACCATATATTTT. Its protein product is CASSSERNTIYF. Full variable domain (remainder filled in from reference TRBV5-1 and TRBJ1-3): KAGVTQTPRYLIKTRGQQVTLSCSPISGHRSVSWYQQTPGQGLQFLFEYFSETQRNKGNFPGRFSGRQFSNSRSEMNVSTLELGDSALYLCASSSERNTIYFGEGSWLTVV.

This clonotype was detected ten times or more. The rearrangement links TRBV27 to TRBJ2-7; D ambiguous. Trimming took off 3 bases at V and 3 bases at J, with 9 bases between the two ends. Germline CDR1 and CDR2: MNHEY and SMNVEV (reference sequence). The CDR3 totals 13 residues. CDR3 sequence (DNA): TGTGCCAGCAGTTTTGCTAGTCTCTACGAGCAGTACTTC. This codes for CASSFASLYEQYF.

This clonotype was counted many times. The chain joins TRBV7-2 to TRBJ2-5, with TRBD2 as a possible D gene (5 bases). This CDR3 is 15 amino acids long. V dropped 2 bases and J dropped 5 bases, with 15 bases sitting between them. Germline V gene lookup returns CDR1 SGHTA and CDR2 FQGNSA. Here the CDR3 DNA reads TGTGCCAGCAGCTTAATGGTAGTAGCGAGGGAGACCCAGTACTTC. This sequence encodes CASSLMVVARETQYF.

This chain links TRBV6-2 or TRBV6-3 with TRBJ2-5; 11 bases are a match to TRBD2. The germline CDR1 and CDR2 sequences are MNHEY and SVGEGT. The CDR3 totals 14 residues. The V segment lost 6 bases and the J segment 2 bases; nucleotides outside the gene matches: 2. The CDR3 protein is CASRLAGVQETQYF. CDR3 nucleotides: TGTGCCAGCAGACTAGCGGGGGTGCAAGAGACCCAGTACTTC.

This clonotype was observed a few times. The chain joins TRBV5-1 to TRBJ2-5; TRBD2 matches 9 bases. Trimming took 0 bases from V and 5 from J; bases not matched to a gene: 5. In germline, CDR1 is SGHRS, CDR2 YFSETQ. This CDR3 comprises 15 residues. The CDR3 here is CASSLDGTSRETQYF. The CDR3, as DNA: TGCGCCAGCAGCTTGGATGGGACTAGCAGGGAGACCCAGTACTTC.

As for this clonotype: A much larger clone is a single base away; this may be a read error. CDR3 sequence (DNA): TGTGCCAGCAGTATCACAGATATGCAGTATTTT. Protein: CASSITDMQYF. V gene TRBV12-3 or TRBV12-4 combines with J gene TRBJ2-3; the D is unclear. This CDR3 spans 11 amino acids.

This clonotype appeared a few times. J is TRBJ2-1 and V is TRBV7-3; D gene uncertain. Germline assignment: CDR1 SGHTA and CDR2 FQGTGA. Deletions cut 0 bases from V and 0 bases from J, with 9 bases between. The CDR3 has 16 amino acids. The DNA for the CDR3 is TGTGCCAGCAGCTTAACGTCCGCCTACTCCTACAATGAGCAGTTCTTC. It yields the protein CASSLTSAYSYNEQFF. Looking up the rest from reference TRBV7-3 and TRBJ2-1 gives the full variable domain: GAGVSQTPSNKVTEKGKYVELRCDPISGHTALYWYRQSLGQGPEFLIYFQGTGAADDSGLPNDRFFAVRPEGSVSTLKIQRTERGDSAVYLCASSLTSAYSYNEQFFGPGTRLTVL.

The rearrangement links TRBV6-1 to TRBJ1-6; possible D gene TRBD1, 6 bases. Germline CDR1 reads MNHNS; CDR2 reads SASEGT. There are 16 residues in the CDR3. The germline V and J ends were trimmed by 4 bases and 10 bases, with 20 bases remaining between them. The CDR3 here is CASSALRESGESPLHF. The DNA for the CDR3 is TGTGCCAGCAGTGCCCTGCGGGAGTCAGGGGAATCACCCCTCCACTTT.